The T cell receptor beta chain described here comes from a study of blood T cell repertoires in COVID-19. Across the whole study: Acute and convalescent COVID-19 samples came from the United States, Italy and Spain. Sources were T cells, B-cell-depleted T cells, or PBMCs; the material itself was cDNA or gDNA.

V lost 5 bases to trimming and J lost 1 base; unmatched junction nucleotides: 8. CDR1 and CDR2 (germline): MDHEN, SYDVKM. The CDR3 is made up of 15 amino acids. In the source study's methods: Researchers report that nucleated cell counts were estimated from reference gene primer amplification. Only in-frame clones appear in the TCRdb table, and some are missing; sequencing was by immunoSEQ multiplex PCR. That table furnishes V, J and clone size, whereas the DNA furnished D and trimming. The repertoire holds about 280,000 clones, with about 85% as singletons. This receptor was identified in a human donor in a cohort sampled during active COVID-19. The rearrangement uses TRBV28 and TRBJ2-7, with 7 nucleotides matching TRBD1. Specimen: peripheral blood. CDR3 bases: TGTGCCAGCAGTCCAGGGGGACAGTTATCCTACGAGCAGTACTTC. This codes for CASSPGGQLSYEQYF.